This entry lists 27 T cell receptor beta chains sequenced from one sample in a study of T cell repertoires in cytomegalovirus infection. Each CDR3 protein is one row after TCRdb ran MiXCR on the reads. The sample lists hundreds of thousands of distinct CDR3 sequences, 24% occurring once. Input material: CD8+ T cells from PBMCs. Every receptor here comes from a human donor in good health (CMV status not recorded). Some clones in this sample may be carry-over from other donors' samples.

As for this clonotype: With a much larger clone just one base away, this may be a read error. V usage is TRBV7-4 and J usage is TRBJ2-5, with 11 bases fitting TRBD2. Germline V gene sequence: CDR1 SGHVT, CDR2 SQSDAQ. The CDR3 covers 16 residues. Trimming took 8 bases from V and 4 from J; bases not matched to a gene: 12. The CDR3 loop reads CASGSSSGGPLETQYF. In nucleotides, the CDR3 is TGTGCCAGCGGCTCATCTAGCGGGGGGCCGTTAGAGACCCAGTACTTC.

This clonotype has only a few counts. V is TRBV29-1 and J is TRBJ2-1; D ambiguous. Germline assignment: CDR1 SQVTM and CDR2 ANQGSEA. The length of the CDR3 is 11 residues. Between the trimmed V and J ends, which lost 6 bases and 7 bases, there was a span of 10 bases. Here the CDR3 reads CSVRLGNEQFF. The CDR3, as DNA: TGCAGCGTCCGACTTGGAAATGAGCAGTTCTTC.

This clonotype appeared many times. The chain uses TRBV7-8 and TRBJ2-1; unclear D gene. This CDR3 is 15 amino acids long. Germline assignment: CDR1 SGHVS and CDR2 FQNEAQ. V lost 9 bases and J 4 bases, leaving 19 bases between the germline ends. CDR3 DNA: TGTGCCAGTACCCCCAGGCTCGCTAATTACAATGAGCAGTTCTTC. This translates into CASTPRLANYNEQFF.

V is TRBV6-6 and J is TRBJ2-5; D is uncertain. CDR3 length: 16 amino acids. CDR1 MNHNY and CDR2 SVGAGI come from the germline V gene (reference sequence). V dropped 2 bases and J dropped 3 bases, with 16 bases sitting between them. Here the CDR3 reads CASSYQEQSGKETQYF. The CDR3 nucleotides are TGTGCCAGCAGTTACCAGGAACAAAGTGGAAAAGAGACCCAGTACTTC.

J is TRBJ2-3 and V is TRBV7-9; 10 bases are shared with TRBD1. The V and J ends lost 5 bases and 5 bases, in that order; junction bases with no gene match: 1. Germline loops: CDR1 SEHNR, CDR2 FQNEAQ (reference sequence). The CDR3 totals 13 residues. The CDR3 DNA sequence: TGTGCCAGCAGCCGGGACAGGGGAGATACGCAGTATTTT. Translated: CASSRDRGDTQYF.

V and J are TRBV25-1 and TRBJ1-5; maybe TRBD1 (6 bases). The germline V gene has CDR1 MGHDK and CDR2 SYGVNS. The CDR3 is 15 amino acids. Trimming shortened V by 2 bases and J by 0 bases, and 8 bases separated the two germline ends. The CDR3: CASSEGQYSNQPQHF. In DNA form, the CDR3 reads TGTGCCAGCAGTGAAGGACAGTATAGCAATCAGCCCCAGCATTTT.

Only a few counts were recorded for this clonotype. V gene TRBV4-1 combines with J gene TRBJ2-2; weak D call: TRBD1 (6 bases). Germline V lookup: CDR1 MGHRA, CDR2 YSYEKL. This CDR3 has 16 residues. V was clipped by 0 bases and J by 5 bases, with 13 bases between them. CDR3 nucleotide sequence: TGCGCCAGCAGCCAAGAGCAGGGACACAAGACCGGGGAGCTGTTTTTT. Amino acid sequence: CASSQEQGHKTGELFF.

This chain connects TRBV27 to TRBJ2-3; D gene unclear. CDR3 size: 13 residues. From germline, CDR1 is MNHEY and CDR2 SMNVEV (reference sequence). Trimming removed 3 bases at V and 5 bases at J, with 9 bases between. The CDR3: CASSFFLQDTQYF. CDR3 DNA sequence: TGTGCCAGCAGTTTTTTCCTCCAAGATACGCAGTATTTT.

There are many counts of this clonotype. The chain couples TRBV7-9 to TRBJ2-7, with 9 nucleotides matching TRBD2. V shed 3 bases, J shed 4 bases, and the junction held 7 bases outside the gene matches. CDR1 is SEHNR, CDR2 FQNEAQ, per germline (reference sequence). The CDR3 sequence is 15 residues long. The CDR3 DNA reads TGTGCCAGCAGCTTTGTTAGCGGGGGCGTATACGAGCAGTACGTC. Translation gives CASSFVSGGVYEQYV.

This clonotype came up a few times. V gene TRBV7-3 combines with J gene TRBJ2-5; no reliable D call. V was shortened by 1 base and J by 7 bases, with 10 bases between the two germline ends. The CDR3 loop spans 13 amino acids. Germline-derived CDR1 and CDR2 are SGHTA and FQGTGA. The CDR3 bases are TGTGCCAGCAGCTTAAGGCCGGCGAGGACCCAGTACTTC. Its protein product is CASSLRPARTQYF.

This clonotype was detected a few times. CDR3 region: CASRSSTGELFF. CDR3 sequence (DNA): TGTGCCAGCAGGTCAAGCACCGGGGAGCTGTTTTTT. V is TRBV12-3 or TRBV12-4 and J is TRBJ2-2; unclear D gene. Trimming removed 6 bases at V and 4 bases at J, with 6 bases between. This CDR3 has 12 residues.

This clonotype showed up many times. The V and J genes are TRBV29-1 and TRBJ1-2; perhaps TRBD1 as D (6 bases). The germline CDR1 and CDR2 sequences are SQVTM and ANQGSEA. The CDR3 length is 14 residues. Trimming stripped 7 bases from V and 4 bases from J, with 19 bases between. The CDR3 loop is CSAEGGGAFYGYTF. The CDR3 DNA reads TGCAGCGCCGAGGGGGGGGGCGCATTCTATGGCTACACCTTC.

This chain uses TRBV7-9 with TRBJ2-1; 10 nucleotides match TRBD1. V dropped 3 bases and J dropped 0; count of bases not matched to a gene: 11. Germline V gives CDR1 SEHNR, CDR2 FQNEAQ (reference sequence). The CDR3 sequence is 19 residues long. CDR3 DNA: TGTGCCAGCAGCTTTCCGGGACAGGGGACTATGAGCTCCTACAATGAGCAGTTCTTC. It specifies CASSFPGQGTMSSYNEQFF.

Details on this clonotype: A single base separates this from a much larger clone, so it may be a read error. J is TRBJ1-1 and V is TRBV7-9; TRBD1 matches at 7 bases. This CDR3 spans 15 amino acids. In germline, CDR1 is SEHNR, CDR2 FQNEAQ (reference sequence). Written as DNA, the CDR3 is TGTGCCTGCAGCCCGCGTTCAGGGGGTGCCACTGAAGCTTTCTTT. Its translation: CACSPRSGGATEAFF.

This clonotype showed up many times. The DNA for the CDR3 is TGTGCCAGCAGCTCCGGGGCCGGGGGCAACAATGAGCAGTTCTTC. This encodes CASSSGAGGNNEQFF. This chain uses TRBV7-8 with TRBJ2-1; D possibly matches TRBD1 or TRBD2 (6 bases each). This CDR3 has 15 amino acids. The germline CDR1 and CDR2 sequences are SGHVS and FQNEAQ. Trimming cost V 4 bases and J 5 bases, with 15 bases left between them.

This clonotype was seen at least ten times. V usage is TRBV7-2 and J usage is TRBJ2-7, with 8 bases identical to TRBD1. V lost 8 bases to trimming and J lost 7 bases; unmatched junction nucleotides: 16. Germline V gene lookup returns CDR1 SGHTA and CDR2 FQGNSA. The CDR3 spans 15 residues. In DNA, the CDR3 is TGTGCCAGCGGTCCTCCCGGACAGGGATCGGGGGAGCAGTACTTC. This codes for CASGPPGQGSGEQYF.

On this clonotype itself: One junction end does not reproduce the germline sequence, and a read error may be involved. This chain links TRBV20-1 with TRBJ2-7; 7 nucleotides agree with TRBD2. The CDR3 has 15 amino acids. Looked up from germline, CDR1 is DFQATT and CDR2 is SNEGSKA (reference sequence). The CDR3 loop is CSTRERLAVSYEQYF. Here the CDR3 DNA reads TGCAGTACTAGAGAGCGGCTAGCGGTCTCCTACGAGCAGTACTTC.

There are a few counts of this clonotype. This chain connects TRBV14 to TRBJ1-1; D is undetermined. Germline loops: CDR1 SGHDN, CDR2 FVKESK. The germline V and J ends were trimmed by 5 bases and 5 bases, with 12 bases remaining between them. The CDR3 has 13 residues. The CDR3 spells CASSDGVRTEAFF. The CDR3 DNA follows: TGTGCCAGCAGCGATGGGGTACGGACTGAAGCTTTCTTT.

J is TRBJ2-2 and V is TRBV6-5, with 15 bases identical to TRBD2. V lost 6 bases and J lost 5; bases outside the gene matches: 7. The CDR3 spans 17 residues. Per the germline V gene, CDR1 is MNHEY and CDR2 is SVGAGI. The chain's CDR3 is CASSIGTSGGWTGELFF. Written as DNA, the CDR3 is TGTGCCAGCAGCATCGGGACTAGCGGGGGGTGGACCGGGGAGCTGTTTTTT.

The count of this clonotype is one. Sequence at one end of the junction differs from germline and may be a read error. The rearrangement links TRBV12-3 or TRBV12-4 to TRBJ2-1, with D uncertain. The CDR3 spans 11 residues. The CDR3 protein is CANSLTNEQFF. The CDR3, as DNA: TGTGCCAACAGTTTGACCAATGAGCAGTTCTTC.

This clonotype was observed many times. This chain joins TRBV7-2 and TRBJ1-6; no firm D call. Germline V gene lookup returns CDR1 SGHTA and CDR2 FQGNSA. Trimming removed 4 bases at V and 4 bases at J, with 8 bases between. CDR3 length equals 14 residues. The CDR3 nucleotides read TGTGCCAGCAGCTCCACACGGTATAATTCACCCCTCCACTTT. It translates to CASSSTRYNSPLHF. The entire variable domain, with the rest obtained from reference TRBV7-2 and TRBJ1-6, is as follows: GAGVSQSPSNKVTEKGKDVELRCDPISGHTALYWYRQSLGQGLEFLIYFQGNSAPDKSGLPSDRFSAERTGGSVSTLTIQRTQQEDSAVYLCASSSTRYNSPLHFGNGTRLTVT.

About this clonotype itself: A much larger clone is a single base away; this may be a read error. This chain connects TRBV7-2 to TRBJ2-3; 7 bases line up with TRBD1. CDR1 SGHTA and CDR2 FQGNSA come from the germline V gene. CDR3 length equals 17 residues. V was pared by 2 bases and J by 8 bases, with 16 bases of the junction left unmatched. DNA of the CDR3: TGTGCCAGCAGCTTAAGGGGGCCATCGACTCCGCGGGTTACGCAGTATTTT. The encoded protein is CASSLRGPSTPRVTQYF.

This chain joins TRBV6-5 and TRBJ2-7, with D tentatively TRBD2 (6 bases). Germline V gene sequence: CDR1 MNHEY, CDR2 SVGAGI. The CDR3 spans 16 residues. The ends were cut back, 6 bases at V and 0 bases at J, with 18 bases in the middle. The CDR3 DNA reads as TGTGCCAGCAGGACATCTGGGACTGACTCCTCCTACGAGCAGTACTTC. Its protein product is CASRTSGTDSSYEQYF.

This clonotype was seen repeatedly, ten times or more. The chain carries TRBV7-2 and TRBJ1-1; the D gene is possibly TRBD1 (6 bases). The V end was cut by 6 bases, the J end by 0 bases, with 11 bases between. This CDR3 contains 14 residues. Germline CDR1 SGHTA, CDR2 FQGNSA. The CDR3 DNA is TGTGCCAGCAGAACGAACAGGGTGAACACTGAAGCTTTCTTT. Encoded protein: CASRTNRVNTEAFF.

The V call is TRBV2, the J call TRBJ2-1; 12 nucleotides line up with TRBD2. This CDR3 has 16 amino acids. CDR1 is SNHLY and CDR2 is FYNNEI in the germline V gene. With 9 bases clipped from V and 7 bases from J, the junction kept 13 bases outside the gene matches. CDR3 DNA: TGTGCCAGTCTTACACTGACTAGCGGGAGACGAAATGAGCAGTTCTTC. Translating gives CASLTLTSGRRNEQFF.

This clonotype was detected many times. The CDR3 DNA is TGTGCTAGTGGTCTCTCCCCCCTTAAGGAGCAGTTCTTC. It encodes CASGLSPLKEQFF. The chain employs TRBV12-5 and TRBJ2-1; D unclear. V gave up 5 bases and J gave up 10 bases, with 15 bases separating them. Per germline, CDR1 LGHNT and CDR2 FRNRAP. The CDR3 loop spans 13 amino acids.

The chain has TRBV12-3 or TRBV12-4 and TRBJ2-2; the D is unclear. This CDR3 has 13 amino acids. Trimming took off 2 bases at V and 5 bases at J, with 6 bases between the two ends. CDR3 protein: CASSLMSTGELFF. The DNA for the CDR3 is TGTGCCAGCAGTTTAATGAGTACCGGGGAGCTGTTTTTT.